This T cell receptor beta chain was documented in a study of beta chain features in type 1 diabetes. Study context: Regarding age, gender and cell yields, patients proved similar to healthy donors. Whole-study results and caveats: At VDJ recombination sites, type 1 diabetes patients had fewer insertions and more deleted nucleotides.

On this clone itself: Its antigen is unknown.

Germline V gene sequence: CDR1 LGHNT, CDR2 FRNRAP. V dropped 2 bases and J dropped 2 bases, with 13 bases sitting between them. This CDR3 is built from 15 residues. The study reverse transcribed the entire isolated RNA, so it sequenced expressed TCRB transcripts. Average reads for naive, central memory and regulatory T cell samples were roughly 3.4 million. Sequenced by immunoSEQ multiplex PCR; TCRdb stores in-frame clones only, minus some. Among about 470,000 clones listed, around 30% were seen once. V is TRBV12-5 and J is TRBJ2-7, with unresolved D. The TCR comes from a young man in good health. Specimen: naive CD4+ T cells from blood. The CDR3 sequence: CASGLPQGPTYEQYF. DNA for the CDR3: TGTGCTAGTGGTTTGCCCCAAGGACCAACCTACGAGCAGTACTTC.